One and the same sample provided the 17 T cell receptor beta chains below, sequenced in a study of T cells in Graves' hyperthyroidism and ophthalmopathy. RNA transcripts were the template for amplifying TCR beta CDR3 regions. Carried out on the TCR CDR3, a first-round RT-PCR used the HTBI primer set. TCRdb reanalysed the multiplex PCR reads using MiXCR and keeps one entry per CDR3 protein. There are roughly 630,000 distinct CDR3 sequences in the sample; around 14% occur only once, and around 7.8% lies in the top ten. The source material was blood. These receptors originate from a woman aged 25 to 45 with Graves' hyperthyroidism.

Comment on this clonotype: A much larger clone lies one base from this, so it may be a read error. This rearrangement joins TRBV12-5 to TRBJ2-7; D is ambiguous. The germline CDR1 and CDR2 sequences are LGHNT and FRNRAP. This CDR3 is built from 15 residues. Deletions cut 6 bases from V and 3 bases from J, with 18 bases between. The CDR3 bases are TGTGCTAGTGGGATTCGAAGGAAAGCCGTCTACGAGCAGTACTTC. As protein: CASGIRRKAVYEQYF.

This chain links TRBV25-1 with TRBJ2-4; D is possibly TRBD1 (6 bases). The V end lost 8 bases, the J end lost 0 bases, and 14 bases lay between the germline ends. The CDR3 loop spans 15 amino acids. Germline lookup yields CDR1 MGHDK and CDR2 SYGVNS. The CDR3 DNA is TGTGCCAGCCACAGGGTAAAAACAGCCAAAAACATTCAGTACTTC. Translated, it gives CASHRVKTAKNIQYF. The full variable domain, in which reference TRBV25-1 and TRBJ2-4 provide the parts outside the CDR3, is EADIYQTPRYLVIGTGKKITLECSQTMGHDKMYWYQQDPGMELHLIHYSYGVNSTEKGDLSSESTVSRIRTEHFPLTLESARPSHTSQYLCASHRVKTAKNIQYFGAGTRLSVL.

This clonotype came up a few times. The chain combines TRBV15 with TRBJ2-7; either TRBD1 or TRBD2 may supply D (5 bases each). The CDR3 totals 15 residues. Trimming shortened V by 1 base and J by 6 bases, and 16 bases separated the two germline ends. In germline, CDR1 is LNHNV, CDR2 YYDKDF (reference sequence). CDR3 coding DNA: TGTGCCACCAGCAGAGGGGACCAGATTATTCGCGAGCAGTACTTC. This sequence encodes CATSRGDQIIREQYF.

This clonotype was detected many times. DNA for the CDR3: TGTGCCAGCAGCTTAAGCGGGACTAGGGCCAATGAGCAGTTCTTC. Translated: CASSLSGTRANEQFF. The rearrangement joins TRBV5-4 to TRBJ2-1; 8 bases line up with TRBD2. The CDR3 length is 15 residues. J lost 6 bases, V lost 2 bases, and 7 bases had no gene match. The germline V gene encodes CDR1 SGHNT and CDR2 YYREEE (reference sequence).

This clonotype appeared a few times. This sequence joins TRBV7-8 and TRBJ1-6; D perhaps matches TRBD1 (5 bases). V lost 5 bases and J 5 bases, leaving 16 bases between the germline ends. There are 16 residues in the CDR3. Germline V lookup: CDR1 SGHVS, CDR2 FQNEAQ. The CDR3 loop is CASSPLGGANNSPLHF. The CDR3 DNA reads TGTGCCAGCAGCCCCTTGGGGGGTGCTAATAATTCACCCCTCCACTTT. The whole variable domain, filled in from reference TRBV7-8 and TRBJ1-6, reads GAGVSQSPRYKVAKRGQDVALRCDPISGHVSLFWYQQALGQGPEFLTYFQNEAQLDKSGLPSDRFFAERPEGSVSTLKIQRTQQEDSAVYLCASSPLGGANNSPLHFGNGTRLTVT.

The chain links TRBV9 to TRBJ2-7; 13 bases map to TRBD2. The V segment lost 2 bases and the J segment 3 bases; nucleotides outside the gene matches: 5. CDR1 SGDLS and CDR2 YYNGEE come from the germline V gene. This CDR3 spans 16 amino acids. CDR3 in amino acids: CASSVRGTSGVYEQYF. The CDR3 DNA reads TGTGCCAGCAGCGTCCGTGGGACTAGCGGGGTCTACGAGCAGTACTTC.

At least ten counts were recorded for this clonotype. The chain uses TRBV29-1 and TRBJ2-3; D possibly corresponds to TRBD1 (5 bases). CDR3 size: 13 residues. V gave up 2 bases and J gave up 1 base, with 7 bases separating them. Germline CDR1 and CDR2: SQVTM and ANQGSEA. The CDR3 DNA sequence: TGCAGCGTTGAACCCAGGGGCACAGATACGCAGTATTTT. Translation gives CSVEPRGTDTQYF.

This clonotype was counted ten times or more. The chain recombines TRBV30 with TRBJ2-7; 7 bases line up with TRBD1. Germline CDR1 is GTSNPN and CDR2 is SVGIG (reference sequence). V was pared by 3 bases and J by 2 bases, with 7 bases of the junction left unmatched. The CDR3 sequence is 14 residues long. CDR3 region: CAWSPGTATYEQYF. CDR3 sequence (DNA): TGTGCCTGGAGCCCCGGGACAGCAACCTACGAGCAGTACTTC.

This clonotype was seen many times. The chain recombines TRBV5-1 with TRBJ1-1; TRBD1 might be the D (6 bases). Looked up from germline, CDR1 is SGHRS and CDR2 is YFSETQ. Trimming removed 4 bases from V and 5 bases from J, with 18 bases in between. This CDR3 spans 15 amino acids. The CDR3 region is CASSPSLGGLTEAFF. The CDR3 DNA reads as TGCGCCAGCAGCCCGTCGTTGGGGGGGCTAACTGAAGCTTTCTTT.

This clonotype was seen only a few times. The CDR3 DNA is TGCGCCAGCAGCCAAGGGTCGGACCGGGTGTATGGCTACACCTTC. The encoded protein is CASSQGSDRVYGYTF. J is TRBJ1-2 and V is TRBV4-1; D uncertain. This CDR3 has 15 amino acids. From germline, CDR1 is MGHRA and CDR2 YSYEKL. The germline V and J ends were trimmed by 1 base and 5 bases, with 14 bases remaining between them.

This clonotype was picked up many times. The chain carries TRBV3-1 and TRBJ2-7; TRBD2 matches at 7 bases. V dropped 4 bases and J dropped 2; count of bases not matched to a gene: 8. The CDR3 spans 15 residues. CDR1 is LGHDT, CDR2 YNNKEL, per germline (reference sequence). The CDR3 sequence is CASSPRPAGTYEQYF. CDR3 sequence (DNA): TGTGCCAGCAGCCCACGCCCAGCGGGAACCTACGAGCAGTACTTC.

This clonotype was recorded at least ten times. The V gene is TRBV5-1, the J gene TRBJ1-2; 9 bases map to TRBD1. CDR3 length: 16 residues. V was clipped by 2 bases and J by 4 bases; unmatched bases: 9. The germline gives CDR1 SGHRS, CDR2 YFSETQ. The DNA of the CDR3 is TGCGCCAGCAGCTTCTTACAGGGGGCGGCCTCCTATGGCTACACCTTC. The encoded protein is CASSFLQGAASYGYTF.

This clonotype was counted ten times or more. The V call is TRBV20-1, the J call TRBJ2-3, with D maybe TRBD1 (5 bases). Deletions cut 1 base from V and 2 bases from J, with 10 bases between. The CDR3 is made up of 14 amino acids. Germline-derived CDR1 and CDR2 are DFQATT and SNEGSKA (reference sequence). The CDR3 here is CSARGQGYTDTQYF. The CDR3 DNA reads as TGCAGTGCTAGAGGCCAGGGTTACACAGATACGCAGTATTTT.

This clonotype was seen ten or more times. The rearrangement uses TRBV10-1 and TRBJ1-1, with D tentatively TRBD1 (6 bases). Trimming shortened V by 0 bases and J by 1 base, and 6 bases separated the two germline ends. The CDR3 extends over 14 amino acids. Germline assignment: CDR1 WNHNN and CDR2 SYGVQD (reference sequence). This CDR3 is CASSESTGNTEAFF. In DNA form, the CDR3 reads TGCGCCAGCAGTGAGTCGACAGGGAACACTGAAGCTTTCTTT.

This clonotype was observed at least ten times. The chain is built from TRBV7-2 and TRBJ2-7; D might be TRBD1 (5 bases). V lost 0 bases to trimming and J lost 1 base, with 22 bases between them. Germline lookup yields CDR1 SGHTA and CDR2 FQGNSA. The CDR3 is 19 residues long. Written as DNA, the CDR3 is TGTGCCAGCAGCTTAGCGGACCTGGTCAGGTTAGGGGTTTCCTACGAGCAGTACTTC. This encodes CASSLADLVRLGVSYEQYF.

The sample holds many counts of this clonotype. CDR3 DNA: TGCAGTGCTAGGACGGCACAAGAGACCCAGTACTTC. It yields the protein CSARTAQETQYF. The V and J genes are TRBV20-1 and TRBJ2-5; D is unresolved. Germline V gene sequence: CDR1 DFQATT, CDR2 SNEGSKA (reference sequence). The CDR3 runs 12 residues. Trimming took off 3 bases at V and 2 bases at J, with 7 bases between the two ends.

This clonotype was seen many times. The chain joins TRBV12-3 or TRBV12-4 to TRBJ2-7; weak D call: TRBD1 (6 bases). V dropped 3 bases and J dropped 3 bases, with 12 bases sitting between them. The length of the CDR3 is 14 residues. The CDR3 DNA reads TGTGCCAGCAGTTTCGCGGCAGGGGTCTACGAGCAGTACTTC. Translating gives CASSFAAGVYEQYF.